This is a list of T cell receptor beta chains from one sample in a study of shared clonotypes between healthy human individuals. Clones were read by immunoSEQ multiplex PCR, and TCRdb kept only the in-frame ones, dropping some. The table has over 2 million clones, 85% to 95% seen once. Sequenced material: naive CD4+ T cells from PBMCs. The origin of the receptors is a man aged 18-30 years in good health. Some clones in this sample may be carry-over from other donors' samples. Both conserved end residues are part of each CDR3. D genes are given only for firm matches. Part of the rows lack a size; the others show once, few, many or a class for expanded clones.

v_gene: TRBV14; j_gene: TRBJ2-7; d_gene: TRBD1; abundance: -; CDR3nt: TGTGCCAGCAGCCACCGGGACAGCCGGATTTACGAGCAGTACTTC; CDR3aa: CASSHRDSRIYEQYF
v_gene: TRBV7-6; j_gene: TRBJ2-3; d_gene: -; abundance: -; CDR3nt: TGTGCCAGCAGCGAAGAGGGCGGGAGCACAGATACGCAGTATTTT; CDR3aa: CASSEEGGSTDTQYF
v_gene: TRBV20-1; j_gene: TRBJ1-1; d_gene: -; abundance: -; CDR3nt: TGCAGTGCTAGAGATAGGGGAGGTGTCTTT; CDR3aa: CSARDRGGVF
v_gene: TRBV25-1; j_gene: TRBJ2-1; d_gene: -; abundance: once; CDR3nt: TGTGCCAGCCGTGGGGGCTTATCAAACAATGAGCAGTTCTTC; CDR3aa: CASRGGLSNNEQFF
v_gene: TRBV19; j_gene: TRBJ2-7; d_gene: -; abundance: once; CDR3nt: TGTGCCAGTCGAAGAGGGGCAGGGGTAGGCGACGAGCAGTACTTC; CDR3aa: CASRRGAGVGDEQYF
v_gene: TRBV28; j_gene: TRBJ1-2; d_gene: -; abundance: -; CDR3nt: TGTGCCAGCACCATGGGGGGCGGGACGGGCGTCCTTGGCTACACCTTC; CDR3aa: CASTMGGGTGVLGYTF
v_gene: TRBV28; j_gene: TRBJ1-5; d_gene: -; abundance: -; CDR3nt: TGTGCCAGCATGGGTCTAGCGACCCGAGGGCAGGATCAGCCCCAGCATTTT; CDR3aa: CASMGLATRGQDQPQHF
v_gene: TRBV7-9; j_gene: TRBJ2-2; d_gene: TRBD2; abundance: few; CDR3nt: TGTGCCAGCAGCTCCCGGGTTAGCGGGAGCACCGGGGAGCTGTTTTTT; CDR3aa: CASSSRVSGSTGELFF
v_gene: TRBV4-1; j_gene: TRBJ1-5; d_gene: TRBD1; abundance: -; CDR3nt: TGCGCCAGCAGCCCCCAGGGACAGGGGGCTGTCAATCAGCCCCAGCATTTT; CDR3aa: CASSPQGQGAVNQPQHF
v_gene: TRBV10-2; j_gene: TRBJ2-7; d_gene: -; abundance: -; CDR3nt: TGCGCCAGCATATCTCCGACGTTGCCCTACGAGCAGTACTTC; CDR3aa: CASISPTLPYEQYF
v_gene: TRBV4-1; j_gene: TRBJ2-1; d_gene: -; abundance: -; CDR3nt: TGCGCCAGCAGCGGCCTGGTCGACAGATCGGCCTACAATGAGCAGTTCTTC; CDR3aa: CASSGLVDRSAYNEQFF
v_gene: TRBV29-1; j_gene: TRBJ2-3; d_gene: -; abundance: -; CDR3nt: TGCAGCGCTGGGCCGGCAATTTGGCAGGGCGGCACAGATACGCAGTATTTT; CDR3aa: CSAGPAIWQGGTDTQYF